Listed below are T cell receptor beta chains from one sample, sequenced in a study of blood T cell repertoires in COVID-19. Here immunoSEQ multiplex PCR was the method, and the copy in TCRdb shows in-frame clones only, minus some. The sample lists some 160,000 clones; 65% to 85% were seen once. Source material: peripheral blood. These receptors were collected from a woman between 45 and 60 years old with acute or convalescent COVID-19. The CDR3 runs from the conserved cysteine through the conserved F or W. A D gene is named only where the DNA matches it firmly.

J gene: TRBJ2-5
V gene: TRBV7-3
D gene: TRBD2
CDR3 protein: CASSLTPRTSGDETQYF

J gene: TRBJ1-1
V gene: TRBV2
D gene: -
CDR3 protein: CASCRVPRLEAFF

J gene: TRBJ1-5
V gene: TRBV7-9
D gene: -
CDR3 protein: CASSNHSQPQHF

J gene: TRBJ1-1
V gene: TRBV5-1
D gene: -
CDR3 protein: CASSSGGGRYTEAFF

J gene: TRBJ1-6
V gene: TRBV2
D gene: -
CDR3 protein: CASSGTGVYNSPLHF

J gene: TRBJ1-3
V gene: TRBV29-1
D gene: TRBD1
CDR3 protein: CSVGDRAGNTIYF

J gene: TRBJ1-5
V gene: TRBV7-2
D gene: -
CDR3 protein: CASSLGTSNQPQHF

J gene: TRBJ1-5
V gene: TRBV28
D gene: -
CDR3 protein: CASSLGQLPPQHF

J gene: TRBJ2-7
V gene: TRBV19
D gene: -
CDR3 protein: CASSLAVSSYEQYF

J gene: TRBJ1-2
V gene: TRBV27
D gene: -
CDR3 protein: CASSSKPGGSAINNYGYTF

J gene: TRBJ2-3
V gene: TRBV27
D gene: -
CDR3 protein: CASNPTPGGRKDTQYF

J gene: TRBJ1-5
V gene: TRBV19
D gene: TRBD1
CDR3 protein: CASSILGQGDHQPQHF

J gene: TRBJ1-6
V gene: TRBV4-1
D gene: -
CDR3 protein: CASSHGGVRTNSPLHF

J gene: TRBJ1-1
V gene: TRBV19
D gene: -
CDR3 protein: CASTRAGRGVTEAFF

J gene: TRBJ1-5
V gene: TRBV7-2
D gene: TRBD1
CDR3 protein: CASSLVGGQDNQPQHF

J gene: TRBJ2-5
V gene: TRBV15
D gene: TRBD2
CDR3 protein: CATTRGGSEETQYF

J gene: TRBJ2-3
V gene: TRBV7-2
D gene: TRBD2
CDR3 protein: CASSLGRLAGGTDTQYF

J gene: TRBJ1-2
V gene: TRBV27
D gene: TRBD1
CDR3 protein: CASSLQGNYGYTF

J gene: TRBJ2-1
V gene: TRBV5-4
D gene: TRBD2
CDR3 protein: CASTLGGGLHNEQFF

J gene: TRBJ1-2
V gene: TRBV4-3
D gene: -
CDR3 protein: CASSQSRANYGYTF

J gene: TRBJ2-7
V gene: TRBV7-2
D gene: TRBD1
CDR3 protein: CASSLGDRAQQYF

J gene: TRBJ2-7
V gene: TRBV7-9
D gene: TRBD2
CDR3 protein: CASSSERGDAYEQYF

J gene: TRBJ1-5
V gene: TRBV6-6
D gene: TRBD1
CDR3 protein: CASSPPGQGMPQHF